This T cell receptor beta chain was sequenced in a study of OX40 agonist ivuxolimab in advanced cancers. The data were produced by immunoSEQ multiplex PCR, yet TCRdb's version contains in-frame clones alone and is incomplete. The sample contains about 55,000 clones, about 90% of which appear only once. Trimming cost V 1 base and J 7 bases, with 6 bases left between them. The CDR3 totals 12 residues. CDR1 is SGHNT, CDR2 YYREEE, per germline (reference sequence). The receptor was derived from an adult with an advanced solid tumor such as melanoma, head and neck, liver or kidney cancer. The material sequenced was CD4+ or CD8+ T cells sorted from blood, taken in a trial of the OX40 agonist ivuxolimab. The J gene is TRBJ2-1, the V gene TRBV5-4, with D perhaps TRBD1 (6 bases). CDR3 sequence (DNA): TGTGCCAGCAGCTTGACAGGGAATGAGCAGTTCTTC. Protein sequence: CASSLTGNEQFF.